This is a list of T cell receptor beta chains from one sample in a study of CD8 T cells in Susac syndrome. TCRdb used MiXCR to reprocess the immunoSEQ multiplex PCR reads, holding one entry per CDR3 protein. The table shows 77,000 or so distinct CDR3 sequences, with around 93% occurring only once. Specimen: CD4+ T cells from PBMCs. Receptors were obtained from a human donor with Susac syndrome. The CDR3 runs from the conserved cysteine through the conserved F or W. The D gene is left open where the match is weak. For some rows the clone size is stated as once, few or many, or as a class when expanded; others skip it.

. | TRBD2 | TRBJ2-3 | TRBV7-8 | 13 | CAGSGGATDTQYF | TGTGCCGGAAGCGGGGGGGCGACAGATACGCAGTATTTT
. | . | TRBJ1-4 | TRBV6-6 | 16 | CASSYQDRWGNEKLFF | TGTGCCAGCAGTTACCAGGACCGCTGGGGGAATGAAAAACTGTTTTTT
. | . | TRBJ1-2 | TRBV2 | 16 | CASHFLTGSSGLGYTF | TGTGCCAGCCACTTTTTAACGGGCTCCTCGGGGCTCGGCTACACCTTC
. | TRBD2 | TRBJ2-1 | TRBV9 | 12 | CASSGTGSEQFF | TGTGCCAGTAGCGGGACGGGGTCTGAGCAGTTCTTC
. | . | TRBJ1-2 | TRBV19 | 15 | CASSIVPTPGVGYTF | TGTGCCAGTAGTATTGTCCCTACCCCAGGGGTCGGCTACACCTTC
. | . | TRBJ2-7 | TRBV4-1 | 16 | CASSQGPGASSYEQYF | TGCGCCAGCAGCCAAGGCCCCGGTGCTAGCTCCTACGAGCAGTACTTC
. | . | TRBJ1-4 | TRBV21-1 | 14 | CASSFTATNEKLFF | TGTGCCAGCAGTTTCACTGCAACTAATGAAAAACTGTTTTTT
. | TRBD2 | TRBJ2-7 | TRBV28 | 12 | CASRGGRLEQYF | TGTGCCAGCCGCGGCGGGAGGCTCGAGCAGTACTTC
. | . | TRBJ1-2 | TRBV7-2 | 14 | CASSLVGALYGYTF | TGTGCCAGCAGCTTAGTCGGGGCTCTATATGGCTACACCTTC
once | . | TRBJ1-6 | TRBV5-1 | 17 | CASSLGANRVSNSPLHF | TGCGCCAGCAGCTTGGGGGCGAACAGGGTGTCTAATTCACCCCTCCACTTT
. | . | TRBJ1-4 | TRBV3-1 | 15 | CASSQDYGVMKKLFF | TGTGCCAGCAGCCAAGATTATGGGGTAATGAAAAAACTGTTTTTT
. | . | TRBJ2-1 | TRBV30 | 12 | CAWSPRGNEQFF | TGTGCCTGGAGCCCCAGGGGCAATGAGCAGTTCTTC
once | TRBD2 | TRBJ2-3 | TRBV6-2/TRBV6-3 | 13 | CASSGLATDTQYF | TGTGCCAGCAGTGGACTAGCGACAGATACGCAGTATTTT
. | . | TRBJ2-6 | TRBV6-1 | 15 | CASIVSRSGANVLTF | TGTGCCAGCATAGTCAGTAGATCTGGGGCCAACGTCCTGACTTTC
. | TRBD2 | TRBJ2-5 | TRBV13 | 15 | CASSPPGLAGKTQYF | TGTGCCAGCAGCCCCCCGGGACTAGCTGGAAAGACCCAGTACTTC
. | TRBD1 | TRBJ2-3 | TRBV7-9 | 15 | CASSLDRAGTDTQYF | TGTGCCAGCAGCCTTGACAGGGCAGGCACAGATACGCAGTATTTT
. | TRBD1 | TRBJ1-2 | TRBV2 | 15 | CASRSPGTGDRGYTF | TGTGCCAGCAGATCCCCCGGGACAGGCGATCGCGGCTACACCTTC
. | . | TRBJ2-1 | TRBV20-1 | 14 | CSSPTPGALNEQFF | TGCAGTTCGCCAACCCCGGGAGCACTAAATGAGCAGTTCTTC
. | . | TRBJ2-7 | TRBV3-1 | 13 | CASSQELPYEQYF | TGTGCCAGCAGCCAAGAGCTTCCCTACGAGCAGTACTTC
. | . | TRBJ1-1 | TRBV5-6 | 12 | CASIRTGTEAFF | TGTGCCAGCATAAGAACAGGCACTGAAGCTTTCTTT
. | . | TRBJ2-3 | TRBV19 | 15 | CASSIRAWGTDTQYF | TGTGCCAGTAGTATAAGGGCTTGGGGCACAGATACGCAGTATTTT
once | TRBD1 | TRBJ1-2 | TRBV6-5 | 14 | CASRRQGEDYGYTF | TGTGCCAGCAGACGACAGGGGGAAGACTATGGCTACACCTTC
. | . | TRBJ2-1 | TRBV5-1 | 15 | CASSLAPISYNEQFF | TGCGCCAGCAGCTTGGCCCCGATTTCCTACAATGAGCAGTTCTTC
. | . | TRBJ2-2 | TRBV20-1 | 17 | CSARDARTSANTGELFF | TGCAGTGCTAGAGATGCCAGGACCTCCGCGAACACCGGGGAGCTGTTTTTT
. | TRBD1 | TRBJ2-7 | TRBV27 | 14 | CASSTRQGRDEQYF | TGTGCCAGCAGTACCCGACAGGGTAGGGACGAGCAGTACTTC
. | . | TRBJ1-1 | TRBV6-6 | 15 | CASSRVSAMNTEAFF | TGTGCCAGCTCCCGGGTTTCGGCGATGAACACTGAAGCTTTCTTT
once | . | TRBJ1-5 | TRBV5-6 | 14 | CASSLGNSHQPQHF | TGTGCCAGCAGCTTGGGGAACAGCCATCAGCCCCAGCATTTT
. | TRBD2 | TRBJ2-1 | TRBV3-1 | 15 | CASSLTSAPYNEQFF | TGTGCCAGCAGCCTGACTAGCGCACCCTACAATGAGCAGTTCTTC
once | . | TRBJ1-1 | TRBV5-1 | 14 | CASRVRQENTEAFF | TGCGCCAGCAGAGTGAGACAGGAGAACACTGAAGCTTTCTTT
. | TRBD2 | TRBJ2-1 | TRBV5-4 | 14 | CASSPSGVNNEQFF | TGTGCCAGCAGCCCCAGCGGGGTCAACAATGAGCAGTTCTTC
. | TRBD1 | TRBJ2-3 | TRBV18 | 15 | CASSPDRGFADTQYF | TGTGCCAGCTCACCAGACAGGGGATTCGCAGATACGCAGTATTTT
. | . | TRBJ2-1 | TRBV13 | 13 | CASSPPNINEQFF | TGTGCCAGCAGCCCACCAAATATAAATGAGCAGTTCTTC
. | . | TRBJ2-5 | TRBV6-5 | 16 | CASSYSNLEATQTQYF | TGTGCCAGCAGTTACTCGAATCTTGAGGCCACGCAGACCCAGTACTTC
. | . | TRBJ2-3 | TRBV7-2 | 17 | CASSLAAGRGSTDTQYF | TGTGCCAGCAGCTTAGCGGCAGGGAGAGGGTCCACAGATACGCAGTATTTT
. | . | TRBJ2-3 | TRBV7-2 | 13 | CASSPTPTDTQYF | TGTGCCAGCAGCCCCACCCCAACAGATACGCAGTATTTT
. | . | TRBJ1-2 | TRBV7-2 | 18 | CASSFEWWKGRTFNGYTF | TGTGCCAGCAGCTTCGAATGGTGGAAAGGCAGGACTTTTAATGGCTACACCTTC
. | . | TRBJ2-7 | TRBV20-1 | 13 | CSADYTGGYEQYF | TGCAGTGCAGACTACACCGGGGGCTACGAGCAGTACTTC
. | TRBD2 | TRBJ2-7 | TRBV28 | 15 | CASSVGLAVTYEQYF | TGTGCCAGCAGTGTAGGGCTAGCGGTAACCTACGAGCAGTACTTC
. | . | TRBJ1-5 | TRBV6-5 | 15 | CASSYSRDSNQPQHF | TGTGCCAGCAGTTACTCGCGGGATAGCAATCAGCCCCAGCATTTT
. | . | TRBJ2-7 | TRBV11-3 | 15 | CASSFSFDSREEQYF | TGTGCCAGCAGCTTCTCTTTCGACAGCAGGGAAGAGCAGTACTTC
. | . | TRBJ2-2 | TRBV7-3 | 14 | CASSLQSNTGELFF | TGTGCCAGCAGCTTACAGTCGAACACCGGGGAGCTGTTTTTT
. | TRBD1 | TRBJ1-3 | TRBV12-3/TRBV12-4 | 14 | CASSDRGKQDTIYF | TGTGCCAGCAGTGACAGGGGGAAACAGGACACCATATATTTT
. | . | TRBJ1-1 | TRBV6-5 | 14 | CASSYSTGFTEAFF | TGTGCCAGCAGTTACTCGACGGGTTTCACTGAAGCTTTCTTT
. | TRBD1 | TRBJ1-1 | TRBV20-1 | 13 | CSTSIRDRPVAFF | TGCAGTACATCAATCCGGGACAGGCCTGTCGCTTTCTTT
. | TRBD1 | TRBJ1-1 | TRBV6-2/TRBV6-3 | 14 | CASSSRGRGTEAFF | TGTGCCAGCAGCTCGAGGGGGCGGGGCACTGAAGCTTTCTTT
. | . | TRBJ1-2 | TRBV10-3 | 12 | CAISESGYGYTF | TGTGCCATCAGTGAGTCAGGGTACGGCTACACCTTC
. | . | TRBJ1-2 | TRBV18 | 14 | CASSPGVASYGYTF | TGTGCCAGCTCACCAGGGGTGGCGAGCTATGGCTACACCTTC
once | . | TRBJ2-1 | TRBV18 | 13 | CASTLIEANEQFF | TGTGCCAGCACTCTCATAGAGGCGAATGAGCAGTTCTTC
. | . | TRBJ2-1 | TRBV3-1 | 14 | CASSQPRGNNEQFF | TGTGCCAGCAGCCAACCCCGGGGGAACAATGAGCAGTTCTTC
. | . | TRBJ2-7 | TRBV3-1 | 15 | CASSQRGTANYEQYF | TGTGCCAGCAGCCAAAGGGGGACCGCTAACTACGAGCAGTACTTC
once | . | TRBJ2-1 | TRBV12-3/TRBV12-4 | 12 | CASRGDGVEQFF | TGTGCCAGCAGGGGGGACGGGGTGGAGCAGTTCTTC
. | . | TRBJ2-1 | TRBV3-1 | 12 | CASSQSANEQFF | TGTGCCAGCAGCCAATCGGCGAACGAGCAGTTCTTC